These T cell receptor beta chains were read from a single sample in a study of somatic mutations in cytotoxic T cells in rheumatoid arthritis. Some clones are missing from TCRdb's copy, which holds only in-frame ones; the method was immunoSEQ multiplex PCR. This sample has 15,000 to 20,000 clones, with about three quarters found just once. The sequenced material came from CD8+ T cells sorted from blood. The receptors here all came from an adult with rheumatoid arthritis. CDR3s include the opening cysteine and the closing phenylalanine or tryptophan. D genes are given only for firm matches. Some rows mark clone size as missing; the rest say once, few, many or name a class of expanded clone.

size,V,J,D,DNA,CDR3
NA,TRBV29-1,TRBJ1-4,TRBD1,TGCAGCGTTGAAGATAGTAGGACAGGTGACCCAACTAATGAAAAACTGTTTTTT,CSVEDSRTGDPTNEKLFF
NA,TRBV30,TRBJ1-4,NA,TGTGCCTGCATAATTCTGGGAAGTAATGAAAAACTGTTTTTT,CACIILGSNEKLFF
once,TRBV7-6,TRBJ2-3,TRBD2,TGTGCCAGCAGCTACTACGGGGGGGAATACACAGATACGCAGTATTTT,CASSYYGGEYTDTQYF
NA,TRBV27,TRBJ1-1,NA,TGTGCCAGCAGTTTAGGGGGGATGAACACTGAAGCTTTCTTT,CASSLGGMNTEAFF
medium-sized,TRBV5-4,TRBJ2-7,NA,TGTGCCAGCAGCTCGAGGGACGGGGGCTACGAGCAGTACTTC,CASSSRDGGYEQYF
NA,TRBV2,TRBJ2-7,NA,TGTGCCAGCAGTGAAGCCCTAGGGGTTGACAGAACCTACGAGCAGTACTTC,CASSEALGVDRTYEQYF
NA,TRBV5-1,TRBJ1-1,NA,TGCGCCAGCAGATTGGCGGGGAACACTGAAGCTTTCTTT,CASRLAGNTEAFF
NA,TRBV18,TRBJ2-2,NA,TGTGCCAGCTCAAATCAGGAGAAAACCGGGGAGCTGTTTTTT,CASSNQEKTGELFF
NA,TRBV11-2,TRBJ2-1,NA,TGTGCCAGCAGCTTAGGTTACGCTGAGCAGTTCTTC,CASSLGYAEQFF
NA,TRBV7-8,TRBJ1-2,NA,TGTGCCAGCCCCAATGGGCCAGTCTATGGCTACACCTTC,CASPNGPVYGYTF
NA,TRBV18,TRBJ2-2,NA,TGTGCCAGCCGGGGAATGACAGGAGTCACCGGGGAGCTGTTTTTT,CASRGMTGVTGELFF
NA,TRBV5-5,TRBJ1-3,NA,TGTGCCAGCAGCTTGGGTGCCAGACCTAGCTCTGGAAACACCATATATTTT,CASSLGARPSSGNTIYF
NA,TRBV10-1,TRBJ2-3,TRBD2,TGCGCCAGCAGTGAGGAGGTGGAAGGCGGGGGGCTTTTTGATACGCAGTATTTT,CASSEEVEGGGLFDTQYF
NA,TRBV4-1,TRBJ2-7,TRBD2,TGCGCCAGCAGCCCTCGGACTAGCGGGGATTACGAGCAGTACTTC,CASSPRTSGDYEQYF
NA,TRBV6-5,TRBJ2-3,NA,TGTGCCAGCAGTGTAGGGATAGGCACAGATACGCAGTATTTT,CASSVGIGTDTQYF
NA,TRBV7-2,TRBJ1-1,NA,TGTGCCAGCAGCTTACAAGGGTCCACTGAAGCTTTCTTT,CASSLQGSTEAFF
NA,TRBV5-1,TRBJ2-2,TRBD2,TGCGCCAAACCTCTCTTACCCGGGGGGACCGCCGGGGAGCTGTTTTTT,CAKPLLPGGTAGELFF
NA,TRBV9,TRBJ2-5,NA,TGTGCCAGCAAGGGTAGTGGAGAGACCCAGTACTTC,CASKGSGETQYF
NA,TRBV29-1,TRBJ2-7,NA,TGCAGCGTCTTTAAAGGAGAGTACGAGCAGTACTTC,CSVFKGEYEQYF
NA,TRBV5-4,TRBJ1-1,NA,TGTGCCAGCAGCTCGGGACTAGCGAACACTGAAGCTTTCTTT,CASSSGLANTEAFF
medium-sized,TRBV29-1,TRBJ1-6,NA,TGCAGCCCCCGAGGTTCACCCCTCCACTTT,CSPRGSPLHF
NA,TRBV2,TRBJ2-3,NA,TGTGCCAGCACAGGGGGGATAGATACGCAGTATTTT,CASTGGIDTQYF
NA,TRBV29-1,TRBJ2-1,TRBD1,TGCAGCGTCCCGACAGGGGTTTACTACAATGAGCAGTTCTTC,CSVPTGVYYNEQFF
NA,TRBV27,TRBJ1-1,NA,TGTGCCAGCAGTTTAGCGGGTTTGACTGAAGCTTTCTTT,CASSLAGLTEAFF
NA,TRBV5-1,TRBJ2-7,NA,TGCGCCAGCAGACGGGACGTTTCGAGCTCCTACGAGCAGTACTTC,CASRRDVSSSYEQYF
few,TRBV7-9,TRBJ2-2,TRBD2,TGTGCCAGCAGACCGGGACTAGCGGGGGGGCCTTTCGGGGAGCTGTTTTTT,CASRPGLAGGPFGELFF
few,TRBV10-3,TRBJ2-7,TRBD2,TGTGCCATTGAGCGGGGGGGCGAGCAGTACTTC,CAIERGGEQYF
NA,TRBV9,TRBJ2-7,NA,TGTGCCAGCAGCACCCCTTTGGAGGGGCAGGGAGAGCAGTACTTC,CASSTPLEGQGEQYF
NA,TRBV7-8,TRBJ2-2,TRBD1,TGTGCCAGCAGTTTTGGACAGGCTGGGGAGCTGTTTTTT,CASSFGQAGELFF
NA,TRBV12-5,TRBJ2-3,NA,TGTGCTAGTGGCTTGGGGCCCTCGGGCGGGGTTGCAGATACGCAGTATTTT,CASGLGPSGGVADTQYF
few,TRBV2,TRBJ1-5,NA,TGTGCCAGCAGGGGAGATGACTTCAATCAGCCCCAGCATTTT,CASRGDDFNQPQHF
NA,TRBV10-3,TRBJ2-5,NA,TGTGCCATCCGGGACTTGTACCAAGAGACCCAGTACTTC,CAIRDLYQETQYF
NA,TRBV5-1,TRBJ2-2,TRBD1,TGCGCCAGCAGCTTCCCGGGACAGGACACCGGGGAGCTGTTTTTT,CASSFPGQDTGELFF
NA,TRBV7-9,TRBJ2-2,NA,TGTGCCAGCCTTTCGAGAGGGGGAGGCGCCGGGGAGCTGTTTTTT,CASLSRGGGAGELFF
NA,TRBV2,TRBJ1-5,NA,TGTGCCAGCAGCCGATATGGGACACCGGGCCAGCCCCAGCATTTT,CASSRYGTPGQPQHF
NA,TRBV7-8,TRBJ2-5,NA,TGTGCCAGCAGCTGGAACAGGGTTGAGCAGTACTTC,CASSWNRVEQYF
NA,TRBV2,TRBJ2-3,TRBD2,TGTGCCAGCAGTGAAGCGCGGCTAGCGGACTTGGGCGATACGCAGTATTTT,CASSEARLADLGDTQYF